This T cell receptor beta chain was identified during a study of Graves' ophthalmopathy and Graves' hyperthyroidism. Study-wide context: Researchers obtained peripheral blood at initial diagnosis, before any treatment had begun.

The table lists this clonotype with a few counts. Its matching antigen is unknown. Serum thyroxine and TRAb, along with clinical symptoms, thyroid ultrasound and orbital computed tomography, were what diagnosis relied on. RNA served as the template for amplifying TCR beta CDR3 regions. A first-round RT-PCR used HTBI primers, followed by a second-round multiplex PCR. TCRdb ran MiXCR on the multiplex PCR reads and lists one entry per CDR3 protein. Among under 350,000 distinct CDR3 sequences listed, roughly 15% were seen once. V was trimmed by 6 bases and J by 7 bases, leaving 15 bases between them. The CDR3 runs 13 residues. Germline V gene lookup returns CDR1 MNHEY and CDR2 SMNVEV (reference sequence). Findings and limits, study-wide: Clonotypes were expanded in thyroid at above 0.001 frequency, and most also appeared in blood.

Sequencing was carried out using peripheral blood. This receptor was taken from an adult man with Graves' ophthalmopathy. The chain uses TRBV27 and TRBJ1-1; D might be TRBD1 (5 bases). The DNA of the CDR3 is TGTGCCAGCAGCTGGGGGGGGGTTGATGAAGCTTTCTTT. Translated, it gives CASSWGGVDEAFF.